The source of this T cell receptor (beta chain) is a study of blood T cell repertoires in COVID-19. This CDR3 is 13 amino acids long. CDR1 is ENHRY and CDR2 is SYGVKD in the germline V gene. V shed 9 bases, J shed 4 bases, and the junction held 7 bases outside the gene matches. As processed by the authors: Using reference gene primer amplification, nucleated cell counts were estimated. The protocol was immunoSEQ multiplex PCR, while the TCRdb copy is restricted to in-frame clones and leaves out a portion. That table gives V, J and clone size, and the DNA gave D and trimming. The profile shows over 90,000 clones, 86% of them singletons.

The clonotype comes from a woman aged 55-69 years in a cohort sampled during active or convalescent COVID-19. The sequenced material came from peripheral blood. The chain links TRBV10-3 to TRBJ2-5; 8 bases are a match to TRBD2. The CDR3 nucleotides read TGTGCCATAACGGGGGGGCCAGGAGAGACCCAGTACTTC. It specifies CAITGGPGETQYF.